This TCR beta chain emerged from a study of naive and memory T cell subsets. General observations from the study: RNA-based TCR counts may shift with T cell activation and differentiation. Over 90% of naive TCR sequences appeared only once after error correction, unlike memory subsets. In CD4 and CD8 cells, diversity dropped from naive through EMRA.

The germline V gene encodes CDR1 SGHVS and CDR2 FNYEAQ. V lost 4 bases, J lost 1 base, and 13 bases lay in between. The length of the CDR3 is 15 residues. An equimolar mix of two oligonucleotides served as the beta constant-region primer for TRBC1 and TRBC2. TCRdb reprocessed the UMI-ligation and nested PCR reads with MiXCR, giving one entry per CDR3 protein. The sample carries approximately 140,000 distinct CDR3 sequences, about 18% recorded once. This clonotype appeared many times. Its specificity is not known. This receptor was obtained from a human donor in good health. Sequencing was performed on naive CD4+ T cells from blood. This chain links TRBV7-6 with TRBJ2-5; a weak D match, TRBD1 (6 bases). CDR3 DNA: TGTGCCAGCAGCTCAACTACAGGGTCCCAAGAGACCCAGTACTTC. As protein: CASSSTTGSQETQYF.